Below, 18 T cell receptor beta chains from the same sample are listed, as sequenced in a study of blood T cell repertoires in COVID-19. Sequencing used immunoSEQ multiplex PCR; TCRdb keeps in-frame clones, though not all of them. Of 70,000 to 95,000 clones in the sample, roughly 88% are singletons; the top ten hold roughly 8.1%. Sequenced material: peripheral blood. The receptors come from a woman in her seventies with acute or convalescent COVID-19.

The J gene is TRBJ2-7, the V gene TRBV9, with 14 bases lining up with TRBD2. This CDR3 is 17 amino acids long. Germline V gives CDR1 SGDLS, CDR2 YYNGEE. J gave up 1 base and V 0 bases, and 3 bases lay outside the gene matches. The CDR3 here is CASSVGLAGGLSYEQYF. In DNA form, the CDR3 reads TGTGCCAGCAGCGTAGGACTAGCGGGAGGGCTATCCTACGAGCAGTACTTC.

This clone was seen only a few times. J is TRBJ1-2 and V is TRBV19; TRBD1 matches 8 bases. This CDR3 is built from 15 residues. V lost 6 bases and J lost 5; bases outside the gene matches: 11. Looked up from germline, CDR1 is LNHDA and CDR2 is SQIVND (reference sequence). CDR3: CASSPGQGRWYGYTF. The CDR3 DNA reads TGTGCCAGTAGCCCTGGACAGGGAAGATGGTATGGCTACACCTTC.

V gene TRBV5-4 combines with J gene TRBJ1-4, with D tentatively TRBD1 (6 bases). The CDR3 covers 13 residues. Trimming stripped 3 bases from V and 7 bases from J, with 10 bases between. Germline CDR1 and CDR2: SGHNT and YYREEE (reference sequence). CDR3 residues: CASSSGQPEKLFF. DNA for the CDR3: TGTGCCAGCAGCTCTGGACAGCCTGAAAAACTGTTTTTT.

This clone occurred once. CDR3 residues: CASSFSNRGNEKLFF. The CDR3 bases are TGCGCCAGCAGCTTCTCAAACAGGGGGAATGAAAAACTGTTTTTT. The genes are TRBV5-1 and TRBJ1-4; TRBD1 matches at 8 bases. With 2 bases clipped from V and 5 bases from J, the junction kept 5 bases outside the gene matches. CDR3 length: 15 residues. The germline V gene encodes CDR1 SGHRS and CDR2 YFSETQ.

The chain uses TRBV2 and TRBJ2-3, with 12 bases matching TRBD2. Germline V lookup: CDR1 SNHLY, CDR2 FYNNEI. The CDR3 spans 13 residues. In DNA form, the CDR3 reads TGTGTCGGACTAGCGGGGATAACAGATACGCAGTATTTT. This encodes CVGLAGITDTQYF. The entire variable domain, with the rest obtained from reference TRBV2 and TRBJ2-3, is as follows: EPEVTQTPSHQVTQMGQEVILRCVPISNHLYFYWYRQILGQKVEFLVSFYNNEISEKSEIFDDQFSVERPDGSNFTLKIRSTKLEDSAMYFCVGLAGITDTQYFGPGTRLTVL.

The rearrangement links TRBV6-1 to TRBJ1-1; TRBD1 is a possible D gene (6 bases). Trimming pared 3 bases from V and 1 base from J, leaving 18 bases between. The germline V gene has CDR1 MNHNS and CDR2 SASEGT. The CDR3 extends over 17 amino acids. DNA of the CDR3: TGTGCCAGCAGTGACGCCCCCTCCGGACAGCGGAACACTGAAGCTTTCTTT. It codes for CASSDAPSGQRNTEAFF.

The CDR3 spells CASSSGKFFGETQYF. Written as DNA, the CDR3 is TGTGCCAGCTCTAGCGGGAAGTTTTTCGGAGAGACCCAGTACTTC. This chain connects TRBV3-1 (or the pseudogene TRBV3-2) to TRBJ2-5, with TRBD2 matching 9 bases. V lost 8 bases and J lost 4; bases outside the gene matches: 11. CDR1 and CDR2 from the germline V gene are LGHDT and YNNKEL (reference sequence). This CDR3 has 15 amino acids.

The gene calls are TRBV11-2 and TRBJ2-7; 7 nucleotides match TRBD1. V lost 0 bases and J lost 1; bases outside the gene matches: 3. CDR3 length: 15 amino acids. Germline CDR1 is SGHAT and CDR2 is FQNNGV. CDR3 region: CASSLDWTGSYEQYF. CDR3 nucleotide sequence: TGTGCCAGCAGCTTAGATTGGACAGGATCCTACGAGCAGTACTTC.

The genes are TRBV7-9 and TRBJ1-4, with 7 bases matching TRBD1. The CDR3 totals 12 residues. The trim removed 5 bases at V and 7 bases at J, leaving 1 base unmatched. Germline V CDR1 and CDR2: SEHNR, FQNEAQ (reference sequence). The CDR3 DNA is TGTGCCAGCAGCCCAGGGGGTGAAAAACTGTTTTTT. Protein: CASSPGGEKLFF.

The genes are TRBV7-9 and TRBJ2-3; tentative D call: TRBD2 (5 bases). Between the trimmed V and J ends, which lost 8 bases and 0 bases, there was a span of 12 bases. There are 14 residues in the CDR3. Germline V gene data show CDR1 as SEHNR and CDR2 as FQNEAQ (reference sequence). The DNA for the CDR3 is TGTGCCAGCGGTGAGGGCCTTAGCACAGATACGCAGTATTTT. Translation gives CASGEGLSTDTQYF.

This clone has just one count. The chain links TRBV27 to TRBJ2-2; 12 bases align to TRBD1. The CDR3 is 16 residues long. CDR1 MNHEY and CDR2 SMNVEV come from the germline V gene (reference sequence). Losses at the gene ends were 6 bases for V and 7 bases for J; bases not matched to a gene: 9. CDR3 sequence reads: CASSSPWDRGRGELFF. The CDR3 bases are TGTGCCAGCAGCTCCCCATGGGACAGGGGGCGCGGGGAGCTGTTTTTT.

The CDR3 is CASSVGRWQGPTDTQYF. In nucleotides, the CDR3 is TGTGCCAGCAGCGTAGGAAGGTGGCAGGGCCCCACAGATACGCAGTATTTT. The chain employs TRBV9 and TRBJ2-3; D is possibly TRBD1 (5 bases). The CDR3 is made up of 17 amino acids. Germline V CDR1 and CDR2: SGDLS, YYNGEE. V was clipped by 0 bases and J by 2 bases, with 16 bases between them.

The gene calls are TRBV30 and TRBJ2-2; 10 nucleotides line up with TRBD1. Germline CDR1 reads GTSNPN; CDR2 reads SVGIG (reference sequence). The CDR3 sequence is 13 residues long. V was pared by 5 bases and J by 3 bases, with 0 bases of the junction left unmatched. DNA for the CDR3: TGTGCCTGGGGACAGGGGGACACCGGGGAGCTGTTTTTT. Protein: CAWGQGDTGELFF. Together with reference TRBV30 and TRBJ2-2, the CDR3 gives the full variable domain: SQTIHQWPATLVQPVGSPLSLECTVEGTSNPNLYWYRQAAGRGLQLLFYSVGIGQISSEVPQNLSASRPQDRQFILSSKKLLLSDSGFYLCAWGQGDTGELFFGEGSRLTVL.

V usage is TRBV5-1 and J usage is TRBJ2-1, with 7 bases aligning to TRBD1. J gave up 5 bases and V 3 bases, and 14 bases lay outside the gene matches. CDR1 is SGHRS and CDR2 is YFSETQ in the germline V gene. The CDR3 consists of 17 residues. The CDR3 nucleotides are TGCGCCAGCAGCTCTCGTCGGAAGGGACAGTCTGACAATGAGCAGTTCTTC. It encodes CASSSRRKGQSDNEQFF.

This clone turned up a few times. The chain recombines TRBV10-3 with TRBJ2-7, with D tentatively TRBD1 (6 bases). Germline-derived CDR1 and CDR2 are ENHRY and SYGVKD. Trimming pared 0 bases from V and 2 bases from J, leaving 20 bases between. The CDR3 has 18 amino acids. CDR3 in DNA: TGTGCCATCAGTGAGTCGCCGGGACAAGGCAATCTCCCCTACGAGCAGTACTTC. This sequence encodes CAISESPGQGNLPYEQYF.

CDR3 sequence: CASSFGTDSNQPQHF. Written as DNA, the CDR3 is TGCGCCAGCAGCTTCGGGACAGATAGCAATCAGCCCCAGCATTTT. The genes are TRBV5-1 and TRBJ1-5, with 7 bases aligning to TRBD1. Germline assignment: CDR1 SGHRS and CDR2 YFSETQ. CDR3 length equals 15 residues. V lost 2 bases, J lost 0 bases, and 2 bases stayed unmatched.

The chain is built from TRBV7-2 and TRBJ1-5; D possibly corresponds to TRBD1 (5 bases). In germline, CDR1 is SGHTA, CDR2 FQGNSA. The V end lost 5 bases, the J end lost 0 bases, and 8 bases lay between the germline ends. The CDR3 totals 14 residues. CDR3 sequence (DNA): TGTGCCAGCAGCCTACAGGTTAGCAATCAGCCCCAGCATTTT. This sequence encodes CASSLQVSNQPQHF.

This clone has more than one count but fewer than ten. The chain recombines TRBV24-1 with TRBJ2-7; a weak D match, TRBD1 (6 bases). The CDR3 sequence is 16 residues long. V dropped 4 bases and J dropped 0 bases, with 15 bases sitting between them. Germline loops: CDR1 KGHDR, CDR2 SFDVKD. CDR3 nucleotide sequence: TGTGCCACCAGTGACCCGGACAGACAGATCTCCTACGAGCAGTACTTC. Protein sequence: CATSDPDRQISYEQYF.